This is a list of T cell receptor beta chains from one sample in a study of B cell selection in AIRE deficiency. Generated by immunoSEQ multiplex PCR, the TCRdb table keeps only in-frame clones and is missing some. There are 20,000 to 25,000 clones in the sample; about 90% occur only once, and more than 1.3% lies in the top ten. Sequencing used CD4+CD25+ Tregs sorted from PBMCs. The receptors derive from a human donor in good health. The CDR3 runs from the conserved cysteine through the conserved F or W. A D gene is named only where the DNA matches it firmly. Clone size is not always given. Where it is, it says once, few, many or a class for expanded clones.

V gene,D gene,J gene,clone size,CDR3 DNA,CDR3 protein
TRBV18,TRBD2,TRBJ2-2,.,TGTGCCAGCTCACCAACCAGCGGGGCGAACACCGGGGAGCTGTTTTTT,CASSPTSGANTGELFF
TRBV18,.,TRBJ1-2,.,TGTGCCAGCTCACCAACAGGGAGGGAGCGTGGCTACACCTTC,CASSPTGRERGYTF
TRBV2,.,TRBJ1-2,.,TGTGCCAGCAGTGAATGGCAGAACTTAGGCTATGGCTACACCTTC,CASSEWQNLGYGYTF
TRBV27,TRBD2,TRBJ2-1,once,TGTGCCAGCAGGAAGACTAGCGGGAGAGTTGGTGAGCAGTTCTTC,CASRKTSGRVGEQFF
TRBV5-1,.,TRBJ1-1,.,TGCGCCAGCAGCGCAAAGAACACTGAAGCTTTCTTT,CASSAKNTEAFF
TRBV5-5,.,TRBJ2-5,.,TGTGCCAGCAGCCGGTCGACTAGTCAAGAGACCCAGTACTTC,CASSRSTSQETQYF
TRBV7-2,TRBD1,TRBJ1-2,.,TGTGCCAGCAGCTTAAGTCCCCGGGACAGGGATGGCTACACCTTC,CASSLSPRDRDGYTF
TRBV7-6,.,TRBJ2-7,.,TGTGCCAGCAGCCGGGTTGAAGGCTACGAGCAGTACTTC,CASSRVEGYEQYF
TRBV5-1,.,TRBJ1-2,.,TGCGCCAGCAGCTTGGGATTACACCGAACCTATGGCTACACCTTC,CASSLGLHRTYGYTF
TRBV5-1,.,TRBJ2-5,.,TGCGCCAGCAGCTCGCCGGGACGGTGGTACCAAGAGACCCAGTACTTC,CASSSPGRWYQETQYF
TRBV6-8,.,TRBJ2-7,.,TGTGCCAGCAGCGGAGGGGGCGGTTACGGGGGACTAGGCGCCTACGAGCAGTACTTC,CASSGGGGYGGLGAYEQYF